This note documents a single T cell receptor (beta chain) sequence. It has no known antigen specificity. No base-level quality is on record; no much larger clone is a single base apart. The cohort consisted of approximately 670 healthy bone marrow donors. All cohort members were sampled while nominally healthy, although unrecorded immune exposures were likely present. The donor was CMV seronegative and was included in the group of a few hundred seronegative cohort members. Every donor gave a peripheral blood sample, and the peripheral blood mononuclear cells from that sample were used for TCR beta sequencing. Genomic DNA extraction from the blood cell samples was performed with the Qiagen DNeasy Blood Extraction Kit. The method was the immunoSEQ multiplex PCR assay. For the multiplex PCR, a mixture combining 60 forward primers for TCR Vbeta segments and 13 reverse primers for TCR Jbeta segments was used. Amplification of the CDR3 region of rearranged TCR beta genes was performed with a multiplex PCR assay on genomic DNA. The amplified TCR beta libraries were sequenced on the Illumina HiSeq System as 87-base-pair reads. On the authors' methods: A later analysis counted tens of millions of unique TCR beta chains across the 666 repertoires, and about 10 million of these chains were shared by at least two donors. To remove PCR and sequencing errors, raw reads were error-corrected and collapsed into unique sequences using a nearest-neighbor algorithm that merged closely related sequences. To assign V, D and J gene segments, CDR3 sequences were aligned to IMGT reference sequences. Each retained sequence needed at least a six-nucleotide match to both a V gene segment and a J gene segment. A rearrangement counted as productive if the CDR3 had no stop codons and remained in frame with V and J, and every other rearrangement counted as non-productive. Following IMGT convention, CDR3 was defined as the stretch from the second conserved V-encoded cysteine to the conserved J-encoded phenylalanine. The earlier analysis of about 560 of the donors excluded any sequence lacking an unambiguous match to a single V gene segment. An earlier analysis of several hundred of the donors classified V segments as functional when productive rearrangements were above 56.7% and as segregating when the standard deviation between donors was above 5%. A statistical classification framework was built to diagnose cytomegalovirus status from the catalog of TCR beta chain sequences. In a later analysis, TCR nucleotide sequences were compared against IMGT/GENE-DB human TR gene sequences so that V and J genes could be assigned. In a later analysis, CDR3 sequences and most-parsimonious VDJ recombination scenarios were assigned using the TCRdist pipeline. In a later analysis, every TCR beta chain was defined by the combination of its CDR3 amino acid sequence and its V-gene family, and reads without a unique V-gene family were dropped. A later analysis removed several hundred highly shared, low-generation-probability nucleotide sequences to deal with suspected cross-contamination and a sequencing artifact. In a later analysis, a clonal expansion index for each public chain was calculated from normalized within-repertoire ranks of inferred template counts. In a later analysis, generation probabilities were computed using a VDJ recombination model fitted to out-of-frame rearrangements, and the results were checked against IGoR. A later analysis scored TCR-TCR, TCR-HLA and TCR-CMV co-occurrence with hypergeometric tests, applying a repertoire-size bias correction to TCR pairs. False discovery rates were estimated in a later analysis by permuting HLA or CMV assignments 20 times. In a later analysis, co-occurring TCRs were grouped with DBSCAN, and TCRdist sequence similarity was added when clustering was performed within HLA-allele-positive subsets. Repertoires with fewer than 30,000 or more than 120,000 public chains were left out of co-occurrence clustering, as were five repertoires with anomalous nucleotide sharing. In TCRdb, the immuneACCESS table is reduced to in-frame sequences with V and J assigned. These tables do not hold every clone; where another copy was compared, an unresolved V gene accounts for under half, and the others remain unexplained. D and trimming come from the DNA, and the V and J calls and clone size come from that table. The sample contains over 90,000 clones, approximately 73% of them found a single time. The ten largest clones take up over 3% of the sample.

The sample is drawn from a study of cytomegalovirus exposure and HLA in healthy donors (dated by TCRdb to about 2017). In the study overall: An earlier analysis of some 620 of the donors reported 250 to 300 Gb of sequence data and 117 million unique TCR beta sequences obtained from some 200 million T cells. An early release covering over 500 HLA-typed donors comprised 250 to 350 gigabases of sequencing data and approximately 85 million unique TCR sequences. Among the approximately 400 genotyped donors, more than 70% belonged to the genetic ancestry cluster associated with self-reported Caucasian donors. The aim of the study was to test whether cataloging public T cell receptors could identify signatures of past pathogen exposure. The T cell repertoires of 670 or so subjects were profiled by immunosequencing and related to cytomegalovirus serostatus. In addition to the first cohort of roughly 670 subjects, a separate validation cohort of over 90 different subjects was used. To predict cytomegalovirus infection status, the study combined high-throughput TCR immunosequencing, statistical association of individual TCRs with disease status, and machine learning. A later analysis re-analyzed previously published TCR beta repertoires from 600 to 850 donors and added high-resolution HLA genotyping to study TCR occurrence patterns. Rather than drawing on any new phenotypic data, the later analysis identified candidate immune exposures from TCR beta sequences and the way those sequences occurred across donors. In an earlier analysis of about 590 of the donors, high-throughput TCR beta sequencing was used to judge whether each TCR beta V gene segment behaved as functional or pseudogenic. Donor age, sex, ethnicity and CMV serostatus were compiled together with the repertoire data. In a later genetic analysis, genome-wide SNP genotypes for about three fifths of the roughly 670 donors were used, and that subset was treated as a discovery cohort. Every repertoire in the discovery cohort had been generated on one and the same sequencing platform. HLA typing included class I and class II loci at four-digit resolution. The number of typed donors differed by locus: roughly 620-640 for A, B, C, DRB1 and DQB1; 500 to 550 for DQA1; around 580 for DPA1; and about 470 for DPB1. Roughly five DR-DQ haplotypes were handled as single units for association and clustering, since linkage in the cohort was strong. Among roughly 400 genotyped donors of the cohort, an average of approximately 250,000 unique TCR beta nucleotide sequences were sequenced per donor, 15% to 20% of them non-productive. The paper's findings and limits, for the study overall: A further reported finding was that TCR beta sequences accurately predicted the HLA-A and HLA-B alleles for most subjects in the first cohort. In the study, some 160 TCR beta chains were listed as associated with cytomegalovirus. A later genetic analysis reported fewer N-insertions in productive TCRs among donors in an Asian-associated ancestry cluster than the roughly 700-donor mean. When HLA alleles, especially DR and DQ, strongly co-occurred, TCR associations were difficult to assign to individual alleles. The cohort was sequenced for TCR beta chains only, and without alpha or paired-chain data the features that could be detected were limited. A group of highly shared sequence variants was considered likely to be a technical artifact of the sequencing pipeline. The authors suggested that the approach could potentially be extended to other disease states and immunological phenotypes. In both the original and validation cohorts, the classifier was reported to diagnose cytomegalovirus status with high specificity and sensitivity. According to a later analysis, most CMV-associated TCR beta chains appeared to be HLA-restricted, and the HLA associations seemed to be driven largely by CMV exposure. Broadly in line with IMGT annotations, most TCR beta V segments showed up in productive rearrangements about 90% or about 30% of the time in an earlier analysis of approximately 600 of the donors. Across donors, most TCR sequences were observed very rarely, whereas some public TCRs were present in many individuals. Sequencing depth was assumed to be roughly uniform across donors in the presence/absence analyses, though that assumption may not hold. In vitro tests confirmed that a few of the cytomegalovirus-associated TCR beta chains recognize cytomegalovirus antigens. Because HLA typing was unavailable for some donors at each locus, only the typed subset was used in association tests. In a later analysis, TCR association rates were found to vary across HLA loci, with the most associated TCRs seen for DRB1 alleles and the fewest for HLA-C alleles. Some IMGT-functional V segments, including TRBV6-2 and TRBV6-3, could not be distinguished by the 87-base-pair reads and were therefore excluded. A later analysis found that HLA-associated TCR beta chains were more clonally expanded and had lower generation probabilities than equally common non-associated chains. At a false discovery rate of 0.05, a later analysis linked 16,951 TCR beta sequences to specific HLA alleles. Correlated functional status among segregating V segments might reflect linkage disequilibrium, but an unknown experimental factor could not be ruled out. In a later analysis, several top co-occurrence clusters were reported to appear linked to parvovirus B19, influenza, CMV and Epstein-Barr virus. CMV serostatus was the only immune exposure information available for the cohort. V-gene and J-gene trimming of TCR beta chains was associated with a missense DCLRE1C variant in a later genetic analysis, and the association was replicated in an independent cohort. The earlier analysis of some 540 of the donors excluded some 15 rarely observed V segments, including chromosome 9 orphons, because counts were too low.

A distance of 25 bases separates the germline ends of V and J, which lose 2 bases and 7 bases respectively. For CDR1 and CDR2, the germline V gene lists SGHDT and YYEEEE. The CDR3 contains 18 residues, cysteine and phenylalanine counted. The sequence is cut down to CDR3 DNA, 54 bases in frame from base 1. Recombination joined TRBV5-6 with TRBJ2-1; 7 matching bases give a weak D call of TRBD1. The TCR sequence derives from a man aged 35 to 55 in good health and CMV-seronegative. What was sequenced was PBMCs. The CDR3 protein is CASSFGTVRLGGINEQFF. The DNA reads as follows: TGTGCCAGCAGCTTCGGGACAGTGAGACTAGGGGGGATTAATGAGCAGTTCTTC. When the CDR3 is completed using the reference TRBV5-6 and TRBJ2-1 genes on either side, the full variable domain is DAGVTQSPTHLIKTRGQQVTLRCSPKSGHDTVSWYQQALGQGPQFIFQYYEEEERQRGNFPDRFSGHQFPNYSSELNVNALLLGDSALYLCASSFGTVRLGGINEQFFGPGTRLTVL.